This entry lists 23 T cell receptor beta chains sequenced from one sample in a study of cytomegalovirus exposure and HLA in healthy donors. Primers included in the PCR were 60 Vbeta and 13 Jbeta primers. Sequencing used immunoSEQ multiplex PCR; TCRdb keeps in-frame clones, though not all of them. The profile shows fewer than 200,000 clones, roughly two thirds of them singletons. Sequencing used PBMCs. These receptors came from a woman between 35 and 50 years old in good health and CMV-seropositive.

This clone was counted a single time. This rearrangement joins TRBV6-4 to TRBJ2-5, with TRBD1 matching over 9 bases. The V and J ends lost 4 bases and 5 bases, in that order; junction bases with no gene match: 2. CDR1 and CDR2 from the germline V gene are MRHNA and SNTAGT. The CDR3 has 13 residues. CDR3 in amino acids: CASSADRGETQYF. The CDR3 DNA reads TGTGCCAGCAGTGCGGACAGGGGTGAGACCCAGTACTTC.

J is TRBJ2-1 and V is TRBV19; 7 nucleotides agree with TRBD1. V shed 5 bases and J 0 bases; nucleotides not matched to a gene: 4. Germline CDR1 and CDR2: LNHDA and SQIVND (reference sequence). This CDR3 is built from 15 residues. The CDR3 here is CASSSQGNSYNEQFF. The CDR3 DNA reads TGTGCCAGTAGTTCACAGGGGAACTCCTACAATGAGCAGTTCTTC.

This clone was found a few times. The chain carries TRBV4-1 and TRBJ2-1, with 7 positions matching TRBD2. Germline V gene sequence: CDR1 MGHRA, CDR2 YSYEKL. CDR3 length equals 16 residues. V shed 0 bases, J shed 7 bases, and the junction held 9 bases outside the gene matches. CDR3 DNA sequence: TGCGCCAGCAGCCAAGAAGTAGCTAGCGGAAATAATGAGCAGTTCTTC. This encodes CASSQEVASGNNEQFF.

Regarding this clone: The junction departs from germline at one end; a sequencing error may be responsible. The CDR3 loop is CASSQVGHNSPLNF. In nucleotides, the CDR3 is TGCGCCAGCAGCCAAGTGGGGCATAATTCACCCCTCAACTTT. The J gene is TRBJ1-6, the V gene TRBV4-3, with D possibly TRBD1 on 5 matching bases. The germline V gene has CDR1 LGHNA and CDR2 YSLEER. The CDR3 spans 14 residues.

The CDR3 loop is CASSLDIGEAFF. In nucleotides, the CDR3 is TGTGCCAGCAGCTTAGATATCGGTGAAGCTTTCTTT. The rearrangement uses TRBV7-2 and TRBJ1-1; D unclear. Germline loops: CDR1 SGHTA, CDR2 FQGNSA. Trimming took off 1 base at V and 7 bases at J, with 7 bases between the two ends. The CDR3 contains 12 residues.

This rearrangement joins TRBV13 to TRBJ2-3; TRBD2 matches 8 bases. Trimming cost V 5 bases and J 3 bases; bases outside gene matches: 10. The CDR3 loop spans 16 amino acids. Germline-derived CDR1 and CDR2 are PRHDT and FYEKMQ (reference sequence). DNA for the CDR3: TGTGCCAGCAGCCCAGCGGGGGTGAGGGGGACAGATACGCAGTATTTT. Protein: CASSPAGVRGTDTQYF.

The chain couples TRBV6-5 to TRBJ2-2, with D unclear. CDR3 length: 13 residues. The germline gives CDR1 MNHEY, CDR2 SVGAGI. The V end lost 6 bases, the J end lost 7 bases, and 12 bases lay between the germline ends. Here the CDR3 DNA reads TGTGCCAGCAGGCCACATTATGACGGGGAGCTGTTTTTT. Translated, it gives CASRPHYDGELFF.

The chain carries TRBV4-2 and TRBJ2-7; 7 nucleotides align to TRBD2. The V and J ends lost 0 bases and 3 bases, in that order; junction bases with no gene match: 5. Germline-derived CDR1 and CDR2 are LGHNA and YNFKEQ. The CDR3 spans 15 residues. The CDR3 loop is CASSQDEGRDYEQYF. The CDR3 DNA is TGTGCCAGCAGCCAAGATGAAGGGAGGGACTACGAGCAGTACTTC.

The CDR3: CASSTGLAGGGTDTQYF. The CDR3 region has the DNA TGTGCCAGTAGCACTGGACTAGCGGGAGGTGGCACAGATACGCAGTATTTT. The gene calls are TRBV19 and TRBJ2-3; 14 bases are a match to TRBD2. Per germline, CDR1 LNHDA and CDR2 SQIVND (reference sequence). V gave up 6 bases and J gave up 1 base; unmatched junction bases: 6. The CDR3 loop spans 17 amino acids.

The chain recombines TRBV6-1 with TRBJ2-1; a possible D gene is TRBD2 (6 bases). The V gene lost 5 bases and the J gene lost 7 bases, with 18 bases spanning the gap. This CDR3 has 15 amino acids. The germline V gene has CDR1 MNHNS and CDR2 SASEGT. CDR3 protein: CASSPTGERKNEQFF. CDR3 DNA: TGTGCCAGCAGTCCAACGGGAGAGCGGAAAAATGAGCAGTTCTTC.

In its sample, this clone was seen a few times. The same CDR3 also results from other DNA sequences found in this sample. This chain links TRBV6-5 with TRBJ1-5; 7 bases align to TRBD1. Germline V gene data show CDR1 as MNHEY and CDR2 as SVGAGI. V gave up 6 bases and J gave up 2 bases; unmatched junction bases: 1. The CDR3 runs to 13 residues. The DNA of the CDR3 is TGTGCCAGCAGAGACAGGGGCAATCAGCCCCAGCATTTT. Translation gives CASRDRGNQPQHF.

This clone has more than one count but fewer than ten. The rearrangement joins TRBV23-1 to TRBJ1-2; D gene uncertain. TRBV23-1 belongs to the ORF category, with a function that is uncertain. V was shortened by 0 bases and J by 5 bases, with 10 bases between the two germline ends. The CDR3 contains 14 residues. CDR3 DNA sequence: TGCGCCAGCAGTCAATCACTAAGGTATTATGGCTACACCTTC. Translation: CASSQSLRYYGYTF.

The chain is built from TRBV6-6 and TRBJ1-5; a weak D match, TRBD1 (6 bases). This CDR3 has 15 residues. Trimming stripped 4 bases from V and 1 base from J, with 11 bases between. Germline lookup yields CDR1 MNHNY and CDR2 SVGAGI (reference sequence). CDR3 coding DNA: TGTGCCAGCAGTTCCCCCCAGGGGAGCAATCAGCCCCAGCATTTT. It codes for CASSSPQGSNQPQHF.

This clone was seen a few times. The chain employs TRBV7-2 and TRBJ2-5; 9 nucleotides match TRBD1. Germline CDR1 is SGHTA and CDR2 is FQGNSA. This CDR3 has 15 amino acids. Trimming took 7 bases from V and 1 from J; bases not matched to a gene: 7. The CDR3 sequence is CASNSGQGIQETQYF. CDR3 nucleotide sequence: TGTGCCAGCAACTCCGGACAGGGGATCCAAGAGACCCAGTACTTC.

On this clone: Compared with germline, one end of the junction differs, possibly owing to a read error. The rearrangement uses TRBV4-1 and TRBJ1-5, with 7 nucleotides matching TRBD1. Per the germline V gene, CDR1 is MGHRA and CDR2 is YSYEKL. The CDR3 contains 16 residues. CDR3 bases: TGCGCCAGCAGCTATTCGCACAGGGGCAGCAATCAGCCCCAGAATTTT. It codes for CASSYSHRGSNQPQNF.

V usage is TRBV7-3 and J usage is TRBJ2-1, with D hard to call. The CDR3 consists of 14 residues. Germline V gives CDR1 SGHTA, CDR2 FQGTGA. V lost 5 bases to trimming and J lost 10 bases, with 18 bases between them. DNA for the CDR3: TGTGCCAGCAGCACCTTTCACTCGAAAGAGGAGCAGTTCTTC. This translates into CASSTFHSKEEQFF.

Note on this clone: The junction departs from germline at one end; a sequencing error may be responsible. The chain joins TRBV6-5 to TRBJ1-5, with a tentative D call TRBD1 (5 bases). The CDR3 has 14 amino acids. The germline CDR1 and CDR2 sequences are MNHEY and SVGAGI. The DNA for the CDR3 is TGTGCCAGCACCAAGGGGCGGTCCAATCAGCCCCAGAATTTT. This gives the protein CASTKGRSNQPQNF.

This rearrangement joins TRBV5-4 to TRBJ1-3; tentatively, D is TRBD1 (5 bases). V was clipped by 4 bases and J by 0 bases, with 14 bases between them. Per germline, CDR1 SGHNT and CDR2 YYREEE (reference sequence). The CDR3 contains 16 residues. The CDR3 is CASSKEGLSSGNTIYF. In DNA form, the CDR3 reads TGTGCCAGCAGCAAGGAGGGGCTGAGCTCTGGAAACACCATATATTTT.

V usage is TRBV7-2 and J usage is TRBJ2-3, with 11 bases lining up with TRBD2. The CDR3 has 16 residues. Losses at the gene ends were 7 bases for V and 6 bases for J; bases not matched to a gene: 12. From germline, CDR1 is SGHTA and CDR2 FQGNSA. In DNA form, the CDR3 reads TGTGCCAGCACCGAACATCGGGCTAGCGGGGGGGATACGCAGTATTTT. Translating gives CASTEHRASGGDTQYF. The full variable domain, in which reference TRBV7-2 and TRBJ2-3 provide the parts outside the CDR3, is GAGVSQSPSNKVTEKGKDVELRCDPISGHTALYWYRQSLGQGLEFLIYFQGNSAPDKSGLPSDRFSAERTGGSVSTLTIQRTQQEDSAVYLCASTEHRASGGDTQYFGPGTRLTVL.

The J gene is TRBJ2-7, the V gene TRBV7-2; TRBD2 matches at 7 bases. The CDR3 totals 15 residues. The germline CDR1 and CDR2 sequences are SGHTA and FQGNSA. V was pared by 5 bases and J by 9 bases, with 16 bases of the junction left unmatched. The DNA for the CDR3 is TGTGCCAGCAGCCTCGCGGGAGTGGCTGATCCAATGCAGTACTTC. Translating it yields CASSLAGVADPMQYF.

This clone turned up a few times. The rearrangement joins TRBV2 to TRBJ1-5; 10 positions agree with TRBD1. Germline CDR1 and CDR2: SNHLY and FYNNEI. This CDR3 region has 15 residues. The V and J ends lost 6 bases and 4 bases, in that order; junction bases with no gene match: 6. The CDR3 region is CASRGTGARNQPQHF. For the CDR3, the DNA is TGTGCCAGCAGAGGGACAGGGGCGCGGAATCAGCCCCAGCATTTT.

The V gene is TRBV10-3, the J gene TRBJ2-1; 8 bases fit TRBD2. Looked up from germline, CDR1 is ENHRY and CDR2 is SYGVKD. V gave up 8 bases and J gave up 2 bases; unmatched junction bases: 14. CDR3 length: 17 residues. The CDR3 nucleotides are TGTGCCATCGGCGGGGGACTAGGGGATGCCACCTACAATGAGCAGTTCTTC. It codes for CAIGGGLGDATYNEQFF.

This clone was observed a few times. The rearrangement links TRBV7-6 to TRBJ2-5; 9 bases agree with TRBD2. J gave up 4 bases and V 6 bases, and 15 bases lay outside the gene matches. Germline CDR1 and CDR2: SGHVS and FNYEAQ. CDR3 length: 17 residues. The CDR3: CASRQRATSGWGETQYF. In nucleotides, the CDR3 is TGTGCCAGCAGGCAAAGGGCCACTAGCGGGTGGGGAGAGACCCAGTACTTC.